The next 2 T cell receptor beta chains were all read from a single sample in a study of identical twins. TCRdb reanalysed the 5' RACE reads using MiXCR and keeps one entry per CDR3 protein. Among 450,000 or so distinct CDR3 sequences listed, approximately 15% were seen once. These data are also associated with another study on yellow fever vaccine responses in identical twins.

Sample: CD4+ T cells sorted from blood. These receptors were taken from a woman between 18 and 30 years old in good health.

J is TRBJ2-7 and V is TRBV15; weak D call: TRBD1 (6 bases). This CDR3 has 13 amino acids. Looked up from germline, CDR1 is LNHNV and CDR2 is YYDKDF (reference sequence). Trimming pared 1 base from V and 5 bases from J, leaving 9 bases between. The CDR3 reads CATSRGRDNEQYF. The DNA of the CDR3 is TGTGCCACCAGCAGAGGAAGGGACAACGAGCAGTACTTC.

V and J are TRBV7-6 and TRBJ2-2, with D hard to call. With 2 bases removed from V and 6 bases from J, the gap between germline ends came to 7 bases. The germline CDR1 and CDR2 sequences are SGHVS and FNYEAQ. This CDR3 spans 13 amino acids. The CDR3 region has the DNA TGTGCCAGCAGCTTATTCCCCGCCGGGGAGCTGTTTTTT. This gives the protein CASSLFPAGELFF. Full variable domain (rest looked up from reference TRBV7-6 and TRBJ2-2): GAGVSQSPRYKVTKRGQDVALRCDPISGHVSLYWYRQALGQGPEFLTYFNYEAQQDKSGLPNDRFSAERPEGSISTLTIQRTEQRDSAMYRCASSLFPAGELFFGEGSRLTVL.